The 17 T cell receptor beta chains reported below all come from one sample, sequenced in a study of cytomegalovirus exposure and HLA in healthy donors. Primers included in the PCR were 60 Vbeta and 13 Jbeta primers. Here immunoSEQ multiplex PCR was the method, and the copy in TCRdb shows in-frame clones only, minus some. The sample gives over 90,000 clones, around four fifths of which show up once; approximately 2.4% is in the top ten. Sequenced sample: PBMCs. These receptors all stem from a man aged 35 to 55 in good health and CMV-seronegative.

The chain employs TRBV5-1 and TRBJ2-6; no reliable D call. Germline V gene lookup returns CDR1 SGHRS and CDR2 YFSETQ. The length of the CDR3 is 18 residues. V was cut by 3 bases and J by 0 bases, with 16 bases left in between. The CDR3 spells CASSSQWAGNSGANVLTF. CDR3 sequence (DNA): TGCGCCAGCAGCTCTCAGTGGGCAGGCAACTCTGGGGCCAACGTCCTGACTTTC.

This rearrangement joins TRBV19 to TRBJ2-2; 9 positions match TRBD1. CDR1 LNHDA and CDR2 SQIVND come from the germline V gene (reference sequence). The J segment lost 9 bases and the V segment lost 6 bases, leaving 8 bases of the junction unmatched. The CDR3 consists of 14 residues. The CDR3 DNA is TGTGCCAGTAGCCCCGGGACAGGGCGTCGGGAGCTGTTTTTT. Translated: CASSPGTGRRELFF. Combining the CDR3 with reference TRBV19 and TRBJ2-2 gives the whole variable domain DGGITQSPKYLFRKEGQNVTLSCEQNLNHDAMYWYRQDPGQGLRLIYYSQIVNDFQKGDIAEGYSVSREKKESFPLTVTSAQKNPTAFYLCASSPGTGRRELFFGEGSRLTVL.

This sequence joins TRBV5-4 and TRBJ2-5; possible D gene TRBD2, 5 bases. CDR3 length: 13 amino acids. Germline CDR1 reads SGHNT; CDR2 reads YYREEE (reference sequence). The ends were cut back, 4 bases at V and 7 bases at J, with 14 bases in the middle. CDR3 amino acids: CASSQDLAGTQYF. The CDR3 DNA is TGTGCCAGCAGCCAGGACTTAGCAGGGACCCAGTACTTC.

V and J are TRBV28 and TRBJ1-3, with 8 bases identical to TRBD1. The CDR3 loop spans 14 amino acids. CDR1 is MDHEN and CDR2 is SYDVKM in the germline V gene. V gave up 5 bases and J gave up 12 bases; unmatched junction bases: 12. The CDR3: CASSRDRRTSFIYF. The CDR3 DNA reads as TGTGCCAGCAGTCGGGACAGGAGGACGTCATTCATATATTTT. The full variable domain, in which reference TRBV28 and TRBJ1-3 provide the parts outside the CDR3, is DVKVTQSSRYLVKRTGEKVFLECVQDMDHENMFWYRQDPGLGLRLIYFSYDVKMKEKGDIPEGYSVSREKKERFSLILESASTNQTSMYLCASSRDRRTSFIYFGEGSWLTVV.

The chain has TRBV6-6 and TRBJ2-5; 7 positions agree with TRBD1. CDR1 and CDR2 from the germline V gene are MNHNY and SVGAGI (reference sequence). This CDR3 spans 12 amino acids. After removal of 5 bases from V and 8 bases from J, the junction contained 5 bases not matched to a gene. CDR3 sequence: CASSPDRVTQYF. The CDR3 DNA is TGTGCCAGCAGTCCCGACAGGGTCACCCAGTACTTC.

This chain connects TRBV4-3 to TRBJ2-5; 9 nucleotides align to TRBD2. The germline gives CDR1 LGHNA, CDR2 YSLEER. There are 16 residues in the CDR3. Unmatched junction bases numbered 7, after V lost 1 base and J lost 4 bases. The CDR3 DNA follows: TGCGCCAGCAGCCAAGGCGAGGCGGGGGGGGGAGAGACCCAGTACTTC. Its translation: CASSQGEAGGGETQYF.

J is TRBJ2-1 and V is TRBV6-6, with D perhaps matching TRBD2 (5 bases). Trimming removed 8 bases at V and 9 bases at J, with 14 bases between. The CDR3 spans 12 residues. Per germline, CDR1 MNHNY and CDR2 SVGAGI (reference sequence). CDR3 sequence: CASSYPEGEQFF. In DNA, the CDR3 is TGTGCCAGCTCGTACCCAGAGGGTGAGCAGTTCTTC.

The chain recombines TRBV4-1 with TRBJ2-3; TRBD2 matches at 10 bases. The trim removed 0 bases at V and 3 bases at J, leaving 3 bases unmatched. Germline-derived CDR1 and CDR2 are MGHRA and YSYEKL. The length of the CDR3 is 16 residues. CDR3 residues: CASSQELAGATDTQYF. CDR3 in DNA: TGCGCCAGCAGCCAAGAGCTAGCGGGGGCGACAGATACGCAGTATTTT.

V is TRBV6-1 and J is TRBJ2-1; TRBD1 matches 8 bases. V lost 4 bases, J lost 6 bases, and 5 bases stayed unmatched. CDR1 is MNHNS, CDR2 SASEGT, per germline. This CDR3 is built from 14 residues. Here the CDR3 reads CASSAGGALNEQFF. CDR3 DNA sequence: TGTGCCAGCAGTGCAGGGGGCGCACTCAATGAGCAGTTCTTC.

The chain carries TRBV19 and TRBJ1-6; no clear D gene. With 7 bases removed from V and 7 bases from J, the gap between germline ends came to 11 bases. CDR3 length: 13 residues. CDR1 LNHDA and CDR2 SQIVND come from the germline V gene (reference sequence). CDR3 sequence reads: CASNEELNSPLHF. CDR3 sequence (DNA): TGTGCCAGTAACGAGGAACTGAATTCACCCCTCCACTTT.

This sequence joins TRBV2 and TRBJ1-2; TRBD1 matches at 12 bases. Germline trimming cut 4 bases from V and 6 bases from J; bases unmatched to any gene: 3. Germline V gives CDR1 SNHLY, CDR2 FYNNEI. This CDR3 is 14 amino acids long. For the CDR3, the DNA is TGTGCCAGCAGTGTGGGACAGGGGGCGAATGGCTACACCTTC. This codes for CASSVGQGANGYTF. Variable domain in full (rest from reference TRBV2 and TRBJ1-2): EPEVTQTPSHQVTQMGQEVILRCVPISNHLYFYWYRQILGQKVEFLVSFYNNEISEKSEIFDDQFSVERPDGSNFTLKIRSTKLEDSAMYFCASSVGQGANGYTFGSGTRLTVV.

The CDR3 is CASSLGTGSSGANVLTF. In DNA form, the CDR3 reads TGCGCCAGCAGCTTGGGGACAGGGAGTTCTGGGGCCAACGTCCTGACTTTC. This chain connects TRBV5-1 to TRBJ2-6; 8 bases agree with TRBD1. The CDR3 runs to 17 residues. The V segment lost 0 bases and the J segment 1 base; nucleotides outside the gene matches: 3. Germline CDR1 is SGHRS and CDR2 is YFSETQ. Full variable domain (outside the CDR3, taken from reference TRBV5-1 and TRBJ2-6): KAGVTQTPRYLIKTRGQQVTLSCSPISGHRSVSWYQQTPGQGLQFLFEYFSETQRNKGNFPGRFSGRQFSNSRSEMNVSTLELGDSALYLCASSLGTGSSGANVLTFGAGSRLTVL.

The chain recombines TRBV7-2 with TRBJ2-3; no reliable D call. Germline V CDR1 and CDR2: SGHTA, FQGNSA. V lost 0 bases and J 7 bases, leaving 11 bases between the germline ends. This CDR3 is built from 14 residues. CDR3 nucleotide sequence: TGTGCCAGCAGCTTAGCGCCGGTTCCTCATACGCAGTATTTT. Translating gives CASSLAPVPHTQYF.

This sequence joins TRBV9 and TRBJ2-1; 8 bases fit TRBD2. Germline V gives CDR1 SGDLS, CDR2 YYNGEE. The V and J ends lost 0 bases and 8 bases, in that order; junction bases with no gene match: 10. This CDR3 contains 16 residues. CDR3 amino acids: CASSVDKGLGVHEQFF. The CDR3 nucleotides are TGTGCCAGCAGCGTAGACAAGGGACTAGGAGTTCATGAGCAGTTCTTC. Drawing the rest from reference TRBV9 and TRBJ2-1, the complete variable domain is DSGVTQTPKHLITATGQRVTLRCSPRSGDLSVYWYQQSLDQGLQFLIQYYNGEERAKGNILERFSAQQFPDLHSELNLSSLELGDSALYFCASSVDKGLGVHEQFFGPGTRLTVL.

This chain uses TRBV4-1 with TRBJ1-2; 7 bases map to TRBD1. V lost 3 bases, J lost 5 bases, and 9 bases stayed unmatched. CDR3 size: 15 residues. Germline V CDR1 and CDR2: MGHRA, YSYEKL. This chain's CDR3 is CASSQPGGGGYGYTF. In DNA form, the CDR3 reads TGCGCCAGCAGCCAGCCCGGAGGGGGCGGTTATGGCTACACCTTC.

This chain joins TRBV9 and TRBJ2-5; TRBD2 is a possible D gene (5 bases). Per germline, CDR1 SGDLS and CDR2 YYNGEE. The CDR3 contains 14 residues. V shed 0 bases and J shed 2 bases, with 8 bases lying between them. The CDR3 protein is CASSVDPGQETQYF. The CDR3 nucleotides read TGTGCCAGCAGCGTAGACCCGGGGCAAGAGACCCAGTACTTC.

This clone has only one observation. The chain is built from TRBV5-1 and TRBJ1-1; no definite D call. Trimming removed 0 bases from V and 0 bases from J, with 6 bases in between. The CDR3 extends over 14 amino acids. Looked up from germline, CDR1 is SGHRS and CDR2 is YFSETQ. The CDR3 DNA reads as TGCGCCAGCAGCTTGGGCCGGTTGAACACTGAAGCTTTCTTT. The encoded protein is CASSLGRLNTEAFF.